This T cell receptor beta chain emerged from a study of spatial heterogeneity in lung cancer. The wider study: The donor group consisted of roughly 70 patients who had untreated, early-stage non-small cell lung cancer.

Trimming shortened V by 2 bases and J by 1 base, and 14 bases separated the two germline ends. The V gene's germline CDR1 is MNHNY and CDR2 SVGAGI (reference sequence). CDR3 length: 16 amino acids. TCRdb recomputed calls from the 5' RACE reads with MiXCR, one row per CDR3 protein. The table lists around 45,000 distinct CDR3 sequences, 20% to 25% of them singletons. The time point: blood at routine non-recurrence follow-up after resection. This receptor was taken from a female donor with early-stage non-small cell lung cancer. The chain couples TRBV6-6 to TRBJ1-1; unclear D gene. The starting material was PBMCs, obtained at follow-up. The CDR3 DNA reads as TGTGCCAGCAGTTACCCCGTTTTGACGGCGAACACTGAAGCTTTCTTT. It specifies CASSYPVLTANTEAFF.